The 14 T cell receptor beta chains presented below share a single source sample, sequenced in a study of cytomegalovirus exposure and HLA in healthy donors. Libraries were prepared by immunoSEQ multiplex PCR; TCRdb keeps only in-frame clonotypes and omits some of them. The data contain some 84,000 clones, approximately 91% of them singletons. Specimen: PBMCs. The receptors shown here come from a man aged 30-40 years in good health and CMV-seronegative.

The chain is built from TRBV5-1 and TRBJ1-1; 7 bases are a match to TRBD1. This CDR3 is built from 15 residues. V was pared by 1 base and J by 3 bases, with 6 bases of the junction left unmatched. Germline assignment: CDR1 SGHRS and CDR2 YFSETQ. The CDR3 nucleotides are TGCGCCAGCAGCTTGCCCGGACAGGTGGACACTGAAGCTTTCTTT. Its protein is CASSLPGQVDTEAFF.

The V and J genes are TRBV20-1 and TRBJ2-3, with D maybe TRBD2 (6 bases). The germline V and J ends were trimmed by 5 bases and 5 bases, with 8 bases remaining between them. Germline V gene sequence: CDR1 DFQATT, CDR2 SNEGSKA (reference sequence). This CDR3 is built from 11 residues. The CDR3 region is CSALEGDTQYF. The CDR3 DNA reads as TGCAGTGCTCTGGAGGGAGATACGCAGTATTTT.

This clone was recorded only once. This chain uses TRBV29-1 with TRBJ2-7, with TRBD1 identical over 9 bases. From germline, CDR1 is SQVTM and CDR2 ANQGSEA. Trimming at V came to 4 bases and at J to 6 bases, leaving 10 bases not matched to a gene. The CDR3 covers 14 residues. Here the CDR3 DNA reads TGCAGCGTTGGAGGAGGACAGGGGTTCTCCGAGCAGTACTTC. It specifies CSVGGGQGFSEQYF.

The chain links TRBV6-5 to TRBJ2-3; 9 bases map to TRBD2. The V gene end was trimmed by 6 bases and the J gene end by 1 base; junction bases not matched to a gene: 5. The CDR3 runs to 15 residues. CDR1 and CDR2 from the germline V gene are MNHEY and SVGAGI. The CDR3: CASRASGARTDTQYF. The CDR3, as DNA: TGTGCCAGCAGAGCTAGCGGGGCTCGCACAGATACGCAGTATTTT.

The chain is built from TRBV14 and TRBJ1-4; D is perhaps TRBD1 (5 bases). CDR3 size: 18 residues. V was shortened by 1 base and J by 0 bases, with 15 bases between the two germline ends. In germline, CDR1 is SGHDN, CDR2 FVKESK. The CDR3 spells CASSQGWGRSATNEKLFF. CDR3 in DNA: TGTGCCAGCAGCCAAGGTTGGGGCAGGTCCGCAACTAATGAAAAACTGTTTTTT.

The rearrangement uses TRBV27 and TRBJ2-1, with TRBD1 matching 9 bases. CDR3 size: 15 residues. V was pared by 5 bases and J by 4 bases, with 6 bases of the junction left unmatched. The germline V gene encodes CDR1 MNHEY and CDR2 SMNVEV (reference sequence). The CDR3 sequence: CASSGGDRVYNEQFF. The CDR3 nucleotides read TGTGCCAGCAGTGGAGGGGACAGGGTATACAATGAGCAGTTCTTC.

This sequence joins TRBV5-1 and TRBJ2-7; 7 nucleotides match TRBD1. The length of the CDR3 is 14 residues. V was clipped by 5 bases and J by 6 bases; unmatched bases: 11. Germline CDR1 and CDR2: SGHRS and YFSETQ. CDR3 loop: CASSPDRVGPEQYF. CDR3 in DNA: TGCGCCAGCAGTCCCGACAGGGTCGGGCCCGAGCAGTACTTC.

This chain uses TRBV4-1 with TRBJ2-7, with 14 positions matching TRBD2. V was pared by 3 bases and J by 2 bases, with 9 bases of the junction left unmatched. CDR1 and CDR2 from the germline V gene are MGHRA and YSYEKL. This CDR3 spans 18 amino acids. The CDR3 spells CASSQQTSGGALPYEQYF. Written as DNA, the CDR3 is TGCGCCAGCAGCCAGCAGACTAGCGGGGGGGCCCTCCCCTACGAGCAGTACTTC.

The J gene is TRBJ1-2, the V gene TRBV6-5; no clear D. The V gene lost 6 bases and the J gene lost 4 bases, with 15 bases spanning the gap. From germline, CDR1 is MNHEY and CDR2 SVGAGI. CDR3 length equals 14 residues. The CDR3 is CASRNIERVYGYTF. The CDR3 DNA follows: TGTGCCAGCAGAAACATTGAGAGGGTCTATGGCTACACCTTC.

This clone was counted a few times. The V call is TRBV6-5, the J call TRBJ2-7; 7 positions match TRBD2. This CDR3 region has 15 residues. The V segment lost 2 bases and the J segment 3 bases; nucleotides outside the gene matches: 7. Germline V CDR1 and CDR2: MNHEY, SVGAGI. Here the CDR3 reads CASSYEGTGGYEQYF. The CDR3 DNA sequence: TGTGCCAGCAGTTACGAGGGGACGGGAGGCTACGAGCAGTACTTC.

This clone is a singleton in its sample. V is TRBV18 and J is TRBJ1-6; 7 bases agree with TRBD1. The germline gives CDR1 KGHSH, CDR2 LQKENI. The CDR3 contains 16 residues. V was clipped by 5 bases and J by 10 bases; unmatched bases: 14. The CDR3 nucleotides are TGTGCCAGCTCAACCAGGGGGAGGCAGGGACAATCACCCCTCCACTTT. It encodes CASSTRGRQGQSPLHF.

The chain is built from TRBV5-4 and TRBJ1-3, with TRBD1 matching over 9 bases. This CDR3 is 17 amino acids long. Germline lookup yields CDR1 SGHNT and CDR2 YYREEE (reference sequence). Unmatched junction bases numbered 10, after V lost 4 bases and J lost 2 bases. The CDR3 DNA reads TGTGCCAGCAGCCCCAAGGGACAGGGACCGGCTGGAAACACCATATATTTT. Amino acids: CASSPKGQGPAGNTIYF.

The chain recombines TRBV30 with TRBJ2-3; 9 bases are shared with TRBD2. Looked up from germline, CDR1 is GTSNPN and CDR2 is SVGIG (reference sequence). V was pared by 2 bases and J by 8 bases, with 8 bases of the junction left unmatched. The CDR3 loop spans 14 amino acids. The CDR3 DNA sequence: TGTGCCTGGAGTAATAGCGGGAGATCTGGTACGCAGTATTTT. It yields the protein CAWSNSGRSGTQYF.

The V and J genes are TRBV4-1 and TRBJ2-1, with D hard to call. Trimming shortened V by 1 base and J by 3 bases, and 10 bases separated the two germline ends. CDR1 MGHRA and CDR2 YSYEKL come from the germline V gene. The CDR3 extends over 15 amino acids. As DNA, the CDR3 is TGCGCCAGCAGCCAAGGTCAGGCCGGCTACAATGAGCAGTTCTTC. It codes for CASSQGQAGYNEQFF.